This TCR beta chain was observed in a study of identical twins. Findings and limits, study-wide: Weaker excess sharing between twins was seen in beta out-of-frame sequences. Conclusions relied on cross-sectional statistical analysis, not following the same donors. The abundant beta clonotypes from cord blood had fewer insertions, and memory repertoires had none of this.

cDNA molecules carried unique molecular identifiers, and template switching added a universal primer site. MiXCR, applied by TCRdb to the 5' RACE reads, yields one record per CDR3 protein. The sample records 1.5 million to 2 million distinct CDR3 sequences, about 30% being singletons. Of note for this clonotype: Its cognate antigen is unknown.

Material for sequencing was cord blood. The TCR was taken from a newborn girl in good health.

In DNA, the CDR3 is TGTGCCAGCAGTTCCGTTATGAACACTGAAGCTTTCTTT. As protein: CASSSVMNTEAFF. The J gene is TRBJ1-1, the V gene TRBV28, with D unclear. CDR1 MDHEN and CDR2 SYDVKM come from the germline V gene. Trimming shortened V by 4 bases and J by 0 bases, and 6 bases separated the two germline ends. The CDR3 contains 13 residues.